Sequencing of this T cell receptor beta chain was carried out in a study of OX40 agonist ivuxolimab in advanced cancers. Some background on the complete study: Ivuxolimab was a fully human IgG2 agonistic monoclonal antibody targeting the costimulatory receptor OX40 (CD134). Intravenous ivuxolimab was administered to patients every 2 weeks at six dose levels: 0.01, 0.1, 0.3, 1.5, 3 and 10 mg/kg. Of the approximately 50 dose-escalation patients, hepatocellular carcinoma was present in about 20, melanoma in around 15, renal cell carcinoma in 9 and head and neck cancer in 9. In the dose-escalation cohort, approximately 82% of patients were male, and the mean age was 60 years with a range of 23 to 79. Prior anti-PD-1, anti-PD-L1 or anti-CTLA-4 therapy was permitted, and less than 45% of dose-escalation patients had received checkpoint inhibitors. Partial responses occurred in three dose-escalation patients: two with cutaneous melanoma and one with hepatocellular carcinoma. Peripheral TCRbeta sequencing was intended to test whether TCR sequence diversity was altered and clonal T-cell expansion was caused by ivuxolimab. The monotherapy dose-escalation portion (N ≈ 52 patients) of the phase I ivuxolimab trial is reported in the paper.

The trial excluded patients who had a history of autoimmune disease or who were on systemic immunosuppression. Peripheral blood for TCR sequencing was collected from all dose cohorts at baseline, on cycle 4 day 1, and on cycle 7 day 1. Samples came from an open-label, multicenter, first-in-human phase I dose-escalation trial of ivuxolimab. Adults with locally advanced or metastatic head and neck squamous cell, hepatocellular, melanoma or renal cell carcinoma were enrolled in the trial. Before TCR sequencing, CD4+ T cells and CD8+ T cells from peripheral blood were sorted into separate populations. Genomic DNA was extracted from sorted cells for sequencing of the TCRbeta CDR3 region. The immunoSEQ Assay was used for sequencing of TCRbeta CDR3 regions. Imported from immuneACCESS, the table was reduced by TCRdb to in-frame sequences with V and J called. These copies leave out some clones; in studies compared against another copy, an unresolved V gene accounts for under half, and the cause of the remainder is not known. The sample data list tens of thousands of clones, and 90% to 95% of these were observed just once. In total, the top ten clones hold roughly 13% of the sample.

For this clone: Its recognized antigen is unknown. No much larger clone exists at a distance of one base, and base qualities are not known.

What the work shows at the level of the full study, not this receptor alone: Low levels of normalized T-cell clonal expansion were also seen in some patients who did not respond. On average, CD8+ T cells showed more expanded clones than CD4+ T cells after ivuxolimab. In the 0.1-3.0 mg/kg groups, partial responders were among the patients with the lowest normalized peripheral clonal expansion, particularly in CD8+ T cells. Antigen specificity was not determined for the clonally expanded peripheral T cells. Clonal expansion of both CD4+ and CD8+ blood T cells was observed from baseline to week 6 at doses 0.1 to 3.0 mg/kg.

CDR1 MNHEY and CDR2 SMNVEV are derived from the germline V gene (reference sequence). The CDR3 numbers 18 residues from cysteine through phenylalanine. Only the CDR3 region is kept as DNA, spanning 54 bases read in frame from base 1. V is trimmed back by 3 bases and J by 7 bases, and the junction contains 15 bases that no gene match accounts for. This sample comprised CD4+ or CD8+ T cells sorted from blood, obtained in a trial of the OX40 agonist ivuxolimab. This clonotype originated in an adult with an advanced solid tumor such as melanoma, head and neck, liver or kidney cancer. The chain links TRBV27 with TRBJ1-4; 9 bases in the middle match TRBD1. The CDR3 protein sequence reads: CASSFLSERGQGGEKLFF. Read as DNA, the sequence is TGTGCCAGCAGTTTCCTATCGGAGAGGGGACAGGGCGGTGAAAAACTGTTTTTT.